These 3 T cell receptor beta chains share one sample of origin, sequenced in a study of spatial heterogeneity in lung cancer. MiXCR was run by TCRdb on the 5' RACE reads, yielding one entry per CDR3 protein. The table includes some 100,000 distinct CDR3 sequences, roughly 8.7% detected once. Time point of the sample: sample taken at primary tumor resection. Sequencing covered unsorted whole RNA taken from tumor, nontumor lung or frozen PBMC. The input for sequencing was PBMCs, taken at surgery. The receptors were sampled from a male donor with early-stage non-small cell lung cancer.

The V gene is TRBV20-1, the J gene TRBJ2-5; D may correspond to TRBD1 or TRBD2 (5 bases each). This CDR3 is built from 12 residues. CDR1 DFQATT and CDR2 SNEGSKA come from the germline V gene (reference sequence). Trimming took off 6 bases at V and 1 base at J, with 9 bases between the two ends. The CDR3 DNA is TGCAGTGCCGGGACCATCCAAGAGACCCAGTACTTC. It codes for CSAGTIQETQYF.

Here the CDR3 reads CASSGGLGTEAFF. CDR3 DNA sequence: TGTGCCAGCAGCGGGGGGTTAGGGACTGAAGCTTTCTTT. This rearrangement joins TRBV28 to TRBJ1-1; maybe TRBD1 (5 bases). Trimming pared 6 bases from V and 5 bases from J, leaving 13 bases between. CDR1 and CDR2 (germline): MDHEN, SYDVKM. This CDR3 contains 13 residues.

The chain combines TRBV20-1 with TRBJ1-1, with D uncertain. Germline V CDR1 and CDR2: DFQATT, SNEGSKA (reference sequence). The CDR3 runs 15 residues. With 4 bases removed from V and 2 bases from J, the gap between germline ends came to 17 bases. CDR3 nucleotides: TGCAGTGCTAAACAGTCCCGATTTTTCAACACTGAAGCTTTCTTT. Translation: CSAKQSRFFNTEAFF.